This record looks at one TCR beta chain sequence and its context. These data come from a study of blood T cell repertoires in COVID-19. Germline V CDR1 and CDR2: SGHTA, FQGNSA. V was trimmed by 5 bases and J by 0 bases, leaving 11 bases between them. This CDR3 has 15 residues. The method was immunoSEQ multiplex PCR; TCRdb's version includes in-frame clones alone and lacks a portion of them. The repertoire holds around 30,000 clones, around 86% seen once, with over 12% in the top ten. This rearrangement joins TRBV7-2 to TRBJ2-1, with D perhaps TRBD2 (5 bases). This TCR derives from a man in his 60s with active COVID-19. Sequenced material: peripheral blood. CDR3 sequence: CASSTSGFSYNEQFF. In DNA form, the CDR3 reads TGTGCCAGCAGCACCAGCGGTTTCTCCTACAATGAGCAGTTCTTC.